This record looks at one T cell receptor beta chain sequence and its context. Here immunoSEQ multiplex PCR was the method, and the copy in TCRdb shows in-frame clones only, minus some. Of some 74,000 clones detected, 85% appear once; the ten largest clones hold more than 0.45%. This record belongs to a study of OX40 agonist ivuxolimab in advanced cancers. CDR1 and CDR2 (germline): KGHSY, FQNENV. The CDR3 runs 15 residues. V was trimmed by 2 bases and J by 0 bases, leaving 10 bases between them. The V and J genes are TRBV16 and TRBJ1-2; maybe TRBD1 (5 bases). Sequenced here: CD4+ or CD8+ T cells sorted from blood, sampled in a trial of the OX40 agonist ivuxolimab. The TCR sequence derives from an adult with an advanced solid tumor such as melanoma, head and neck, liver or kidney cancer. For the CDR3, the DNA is TGTGCCAGCAGCCAAACCGGGACGCCTAACTATGGCTACACCTTC. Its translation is CASSQTGTPNYGYTF.